Relative to its sample, the clone carrying this T cell receptor (beta chain) is medium-sized. Other DNA sequences from this sample encode an identical CDR3 as well. In the authors' workflow: Amplification from reference gene primers served as the basis for estimated nucleated cell counts. Using immunoSEQ multiplex PCR, the repertoire was profiled, and TCRdb retains in-frame clones only, with some absent. V, J and clone size are those of that table, while D and trimming were read from the DNA. The table includes roughly 80,000 clones, over 75% detected once. This specimen belongs to a study of blood T cell repertoires in COVID-19. Sequencing was done on a sample of peripheral blood. The receptor was derived from a man at least 80 years old with acute or convalescent COVID-19.

This CDR3 is CASSISGTDTQYF. CDR3 nucleotides: TGTGCCAGTAGTATATCAGGCACAGATACGCAGTATTTT. The chain has TRBV19 and TRBJ2-3, with no clear D. Germline values: CDR1 LNHDA, CDR2 SQIVND (reference sequence). The CDR3 contains 13 residues. Between the trimmed V and J ends, which lost 2 bases and 1 base, there was a span of 4 bases.